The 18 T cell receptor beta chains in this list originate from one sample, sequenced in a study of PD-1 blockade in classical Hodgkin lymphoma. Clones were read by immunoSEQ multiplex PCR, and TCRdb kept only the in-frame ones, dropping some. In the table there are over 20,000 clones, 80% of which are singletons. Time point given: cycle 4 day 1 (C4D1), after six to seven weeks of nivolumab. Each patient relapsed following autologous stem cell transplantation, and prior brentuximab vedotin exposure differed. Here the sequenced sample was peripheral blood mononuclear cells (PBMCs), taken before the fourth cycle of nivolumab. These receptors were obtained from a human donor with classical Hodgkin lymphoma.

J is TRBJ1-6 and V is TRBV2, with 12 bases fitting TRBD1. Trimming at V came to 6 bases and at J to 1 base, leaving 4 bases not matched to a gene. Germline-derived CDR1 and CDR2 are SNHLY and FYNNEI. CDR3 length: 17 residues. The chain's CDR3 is CASSGGQGASYNSPLHF. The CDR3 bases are TGTGCCAGCAGCGGGGGACAGGGGGCTTCCTATAATTCACCCCTCCACTTT.

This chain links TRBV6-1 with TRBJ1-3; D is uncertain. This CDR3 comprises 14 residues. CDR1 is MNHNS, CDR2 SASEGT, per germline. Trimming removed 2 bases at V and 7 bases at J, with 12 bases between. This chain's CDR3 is CASSERGHFNTIYF. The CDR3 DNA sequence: TGTGCCAGCAGTGAAAGAGGGCATTTCAACACCATATATTTT.

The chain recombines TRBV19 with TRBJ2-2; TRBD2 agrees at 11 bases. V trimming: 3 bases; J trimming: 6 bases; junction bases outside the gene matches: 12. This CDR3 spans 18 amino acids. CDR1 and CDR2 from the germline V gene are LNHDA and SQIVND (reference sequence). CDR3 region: CASSIKLAGDLRAGELFF. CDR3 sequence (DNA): TGTGCCAGTAGTATTAAACTAGCGGGAGATTTAAGGGCCGGGGAGCTGTTTTTT.

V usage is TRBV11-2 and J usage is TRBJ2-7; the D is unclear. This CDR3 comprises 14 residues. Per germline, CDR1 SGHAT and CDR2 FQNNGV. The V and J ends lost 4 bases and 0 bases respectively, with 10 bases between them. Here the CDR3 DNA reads TGTGCCAGCAGCTCCTATCGCGGCTCCTACGAGCAGTACTTC. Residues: CASSSYRGSYEQYF.

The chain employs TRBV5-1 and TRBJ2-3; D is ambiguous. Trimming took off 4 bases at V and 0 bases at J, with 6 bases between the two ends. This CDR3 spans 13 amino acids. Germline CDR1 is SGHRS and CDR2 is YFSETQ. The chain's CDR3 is CASSVASTDTQYF. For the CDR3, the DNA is TGCGCCAGCAGCGTAGCAAGCACAGATACGCAGTATTTT.

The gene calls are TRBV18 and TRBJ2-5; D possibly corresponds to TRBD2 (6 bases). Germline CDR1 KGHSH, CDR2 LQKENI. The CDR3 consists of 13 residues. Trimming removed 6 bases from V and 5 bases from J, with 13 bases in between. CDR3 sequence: CASSRDSEETQYF. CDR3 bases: TGTGCCAGCTCGCGGGACTCGGAGGAGACCCAGTACTTC.

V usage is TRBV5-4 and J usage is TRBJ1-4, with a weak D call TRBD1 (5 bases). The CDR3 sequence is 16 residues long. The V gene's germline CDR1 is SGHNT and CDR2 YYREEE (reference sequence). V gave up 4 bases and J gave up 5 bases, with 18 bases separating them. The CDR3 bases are TGTGCCAGCAGCAACCCGGGGGGGGGTCCCAATGAAAAACTGTTTTTT. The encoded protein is CASSNPGGGPNEKLFF.

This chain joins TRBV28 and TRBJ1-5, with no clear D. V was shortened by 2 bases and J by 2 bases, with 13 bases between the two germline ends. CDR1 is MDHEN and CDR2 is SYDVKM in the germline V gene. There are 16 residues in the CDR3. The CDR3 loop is CASSLQRGMGNQPQHF. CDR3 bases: TGTGCCAGCAGTTTACAGCGAGGGATGGGCAATCAGCCCCAGCATTTT.

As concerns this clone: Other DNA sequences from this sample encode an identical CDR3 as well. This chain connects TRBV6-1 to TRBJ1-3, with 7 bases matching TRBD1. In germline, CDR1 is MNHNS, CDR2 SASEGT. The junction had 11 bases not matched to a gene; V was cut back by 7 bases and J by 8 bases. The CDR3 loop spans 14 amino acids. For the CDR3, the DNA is TGTGCCAGCACCGTGGGAGGACAGGTTTACACCATATATTTT. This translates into CASTVGGQVYTIYF.

The CDR3: CASSTLRNTGELFF. CDR3 DNA sequence: TGTGCCAGCAGTACCCTGCGGAACACCGGGGAGCTGTTTTTT. This chain joins TRBV2 and TRBJ2-2; D gene unclear. Trimming pared 5 bases from V and 1 base from J, leaving 8 bases between. Germline CDR1 reads SNHLY; CDR2 reads FYNNEI. The CDR3 has 14 amino acids.

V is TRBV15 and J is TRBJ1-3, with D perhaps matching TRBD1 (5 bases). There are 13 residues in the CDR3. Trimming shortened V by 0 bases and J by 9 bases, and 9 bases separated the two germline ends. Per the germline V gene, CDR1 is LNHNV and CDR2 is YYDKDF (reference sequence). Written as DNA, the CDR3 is TGTGCCACCAGCAGAGATGGGGCAGGCACCATATATTTT. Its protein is CATSRDGAGTIYF.

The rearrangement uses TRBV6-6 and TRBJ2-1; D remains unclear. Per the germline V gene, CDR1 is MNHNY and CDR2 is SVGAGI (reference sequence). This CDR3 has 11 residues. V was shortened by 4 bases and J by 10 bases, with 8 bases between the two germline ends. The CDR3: CASSSQREQFF. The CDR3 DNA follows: TGTGCCAGCAGTTCACAGCGCGAGCAGTTCTTC.

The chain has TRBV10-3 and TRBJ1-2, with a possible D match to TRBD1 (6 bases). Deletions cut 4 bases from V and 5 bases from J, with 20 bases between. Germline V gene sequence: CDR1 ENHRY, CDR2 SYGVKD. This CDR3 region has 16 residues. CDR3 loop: CAISGKGVVAWYGYTF. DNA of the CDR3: TGTGCCATCAGTGGAAAGGGGGTGGTGGCTTGGTATGGCTACACCTTC.

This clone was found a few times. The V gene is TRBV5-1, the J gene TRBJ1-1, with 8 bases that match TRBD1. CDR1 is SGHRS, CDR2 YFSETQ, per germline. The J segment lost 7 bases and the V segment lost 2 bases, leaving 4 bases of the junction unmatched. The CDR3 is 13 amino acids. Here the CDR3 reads CASSFTGGDEAFF. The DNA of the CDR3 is TGCGCCAGCAGCTTCACAGGGGGAGATGAAGCTTTCTTT.

As DNA, the CDR3 is TGTGCCAGCAGTTTAGCGGGGACAGGGGGTCTGAACACTGAAGCTTTCTTT. Translation gives CASSLAGTGGLNTEAFF. This chain joins TRBV27 and TRBJ1-1; 11 positions match TRBD1. The CDR3 is 17 residues long. With 2 bases clipped from V and 0 bases from J, the junction kept 5 bases outside the gene matches. Germline V CDR1 and CDR2: MNHEY, SMNVEV (reference sequence).

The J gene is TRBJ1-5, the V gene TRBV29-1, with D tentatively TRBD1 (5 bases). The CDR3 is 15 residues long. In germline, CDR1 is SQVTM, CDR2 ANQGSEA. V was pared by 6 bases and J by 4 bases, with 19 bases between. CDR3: CSVAQGLLGNQPQHF. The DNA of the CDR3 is TGCAGCGTCGCCCAGGGTCTATTGGGTAATCAGCCCCAGCATTTT.

The CDR3 loop reads CASSLKNWWREEAGELFF. In DNA, the CDR3 is TGTGCCAGCAGCTTAAAAAATTGGTGGCGGGAGGAGGCCGGGGAGCTGTTTTTT. This chain connects TRBV11-3 to TRBJ2-2, with 8 bases lining up with TRBD2. Germline lookup yields CDR1 SGHNT and CDR2 YENEEA. CDR3 length: 18 amino acids. With V trimmed by 2 bases and J by 6 bases, 14 bases remained unmatched.

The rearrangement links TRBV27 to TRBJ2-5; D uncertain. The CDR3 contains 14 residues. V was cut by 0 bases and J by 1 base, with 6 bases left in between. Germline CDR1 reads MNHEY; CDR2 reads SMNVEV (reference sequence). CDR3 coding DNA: TGTGCCAGCAGTTTATCGATGACCCAAGAGACCCAGTACTTC. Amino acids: CASSLSMTQETQYF.